This entry features one TCR beta chain sequence. Its antigen is still unknown. The sample comes from a study of cytomegalovirus exposure and HLA in healthy donors. Study results and limitations: The authors enumerated over 150 TCR beta chains as linked to cytomegalovirus. Most TCRs appeared rarely, but some public TCRs recurred in many donors. That first-cohort TCR clusters tended to co-occur in the approximately 120 validation repertoires was found in a later analysis.

Sequencing was performed with immunoSEQ multiplex PCR; in TCRdb, only in-frame clones are kept and a portion is missing. The table lists 120,000 or so clones, less than 90% of them singletons. The receptor's source is a man in his late teens or twenties in good health and CMV-seropositive. The source material was PBMCs.

Written as DNA, the CDR3 is TGTGCCAGCAGCTTGGACAGCCCCCGAGACACTGAAGCTTTCTTT. Translating it yields CASSLDSPRDTEAFF. The chain carries TRBV5-5 and TRBJ1-1, with D hard to call. V lost 0 bases to trimming and J lost 3 bases, with 12 bases between them. CDR1 and CDR2 from the germline V gene are SGHKS and YYEKEE (reference sequence). The CDR3 covers 15 residues.